The 25 T cell receptor beta chains below all came from one sample that was sequenced in a study of monozygotic twins with cystic fibrosis. The assay was immunoSEQ multiplex PCR, and TCRdb's table has in-frame clones only and misses some. Here the sample spans some 32,000 clones, around 90% being singletons. The sample taken for sequencing was blood. All receptors come from a girl aged 2-10 years with cystic fibrosis.

The chain links TRBV7-9 to TRBJ2-2; 10 bases align to TRBD1. J was trimmed by 2 bases and V by 5 bases; bases with no gene match: 2. CDR1 is SEHNR and CDR2 is FQNEAQ in the germline V gene (reference sequence). The CDR3 is 15 amino acids. Written as DNA, the CDR3 is TGTGCCAGCAGCCGACAGGGGGCTAACACCGGGGAGCTGTTTTTT. Translated, it gives CASSRQGANTGELFF.

A single count supports this clone. The chain uses TRBV5-4 and TRBJ1-2; TRBD1 aligns across 10 bases. Germline-derived CDR1 and CDR2 are SGHNT and YYREEE (reference sequence). The CDR3 totals 13 residues. With 7 bases clipped from V and 6 bases from J, the junction kept 6 bases outside the gene matches. CDR3 in DNA: TGTGCCAGCTGGGGACAGGGGACGGATGGCTACACCTTC. It encodes CASWGQGTDGYTF.

The V and J genes are TRBV9 and TRBJ2-1; D possibly corresponds to TRBD1 (6 bases). This CDR3 contains 16 residues. V was shortened by 4 bases and J by 2 bases, with 16 bases between the two germline ends. Per germline, CDR1 SGDLS and CDR2 YYNGEE. The CDR3, as DNA: TGTGCCAGCAGCCCACTGACAGGCCAGGCCTACAATGAGCAGTTCTTC. It is translated as CASSPLTGQAYNEQFF.

This chain joins TRBV7-6 and TRBJ2-1; 7 bases agree with TRBD2. From germline, CDR1 is SGHVS and CDR2 FNYEAQ. V lost 8 bases and J lost 3; bases outside the gene matches: 7. CDR3 length equals 14 residues. This CDR3 is CASSKSGNYNEQFF. CDR3 sequence (DNA): TGTGCCAGCTCTAAAAGCGGGAACTACAATGAGCAGTTCTTC.

The gene calls are TRBV2 and TRBJ2-2; perhaps TRBD1 as D (6 bases). The CDR3 length is 14 residues. Germline loops: CDR1 SNHLY, CDR2 FYNNEI. The CDR3 region is CATSATGNTGELFF. CDR3 nucleotides: TGTGCTACTTCGGCGACAGGGAACACCGGGGAGCTGTTTTTT.

The chain couples TRBV13 to TRBJ2-1; 8 nucleotides agree with TRBD2. CDR3 length: 18 amino acids. The V gene end was trimmed by 4 bases and the J gene end by 6 bases; junction bases not matched to a gene: 17. CDR1 is PRHDT, CDR2 FYEKMQ, per germline (reference sequence). The CDR3 is CASSSRSLAGGRGNEQFF. The CDR3 coding sequence is TGTGCCAGCAGCTCTCGCTCTCTGGCGGGAGGCCGGGGCAATGAGCAGTTCTTC.

The rearrangement joins TRBV5-1 to TRBJ2-2; 7 bases map to TRBD1. Germline trimming cut 5 bases from V and 1 base from J; bases unmatched to any gene: 5. The CDR3 is made up of 15 amino acids. Germline lookup yields CDR1 SGHRS and CDR2 YFSETQ. CDR3 loop: CASRGQALNTGELFF. Here the CDR3 DNA reads TGCGCCAGCAGAGGACAGGCGCTGAACACCGGGGAGCTGTTTTTT. Full variable domain (outside the CDR3, taken from reference TRBV5-1 and TRBJ2-2): KAGVTQTPRYLIKTRGQQVTLSCSPISGHRSVSWYQQTPGQGLQFLFEYFSETQRNKGNFPGRFSGRQFSNSRSEMNVSTLELGDSALYLCASRGQALNTGELFFGEGSRLTVL.

The chain couples TRBV30 to TRBJ2-3, with 9 bases identical to TRBD2. From germline, CDR1 is GTSNPN and CDR2 SVGIG (reference sequence). The V and J ends lost 1 base and 1 base, in that order; junction bases with no gene match: 6. This CDR3 comprises 16 residues. The CDR3 nucleotides read TGTGCCTGGAGTGCCGGGACTAGCCCACGCACAGATACGCAGTATTTT. The encoded protein is CAWSAGTSPRTDTQYF.

The V gene is TRBV6-1, the J gene TRBJ2-7, with 7 positions matching TRBD1. CDR1 and CDR2 (germline): MNHNS, SASEGT. This CDR3 is 13 amino acids long. Trimming at V came to 8 bases and at J to 1 base, leaving 5 bases not matched to a gene. The CDR3 DNA reads TGTGCCAGCCGACAGGGTGAATCCTACGAGCAGTACTTC. Its translation is CASRQGESYEQYF.

CDR3 amino acids: CASTPKAGGPDTQYF. CDR3 nucleotides: TGTGCCAGCACCCCCAAGGCGGGAGGGCCGGATACGCAGTATTTT. The V and J genes are TRBV2 and TRBJ2-3, with TRBD2 identical over 9 bases. This CDR3 comprises 15 residues. V lost 7 bases and J lost 6; bases outside the gene matches: 11. Germline V lookup: CDR1 SNHLY, CDR2 FYNNEI. The full variable domain, with the rest looked up from reference TRBV2 and TRBJ2-3, is EPEVTQTPSHQVTQMGQEVILRCVPISNHLYFYWYRQILGQKVEFLVSFYNNEISEKSEIFDDQFSVERPDGSNFTLKIRSTKLEDSAMYFCASTPKAGGPDTQYFGPGTRLTVL.

This chain connects TRBV9 to TRBJ1-4; D call uncertain. Germline CDR1 SGDLS, CDR2 YYNGEE. CDR3 length: 18 residues. Trimming pared 4 bases from V and 0 bases from J, leaving 19 bases between. CDR3 residues: CASSSSAASGTTNEKLFF. CDR3 DNA: TGTGCCAGCAGCTCCTCAGCGGCTTCGGGAACAACTAATGAAAAACTGTTTTTT.

V and J are TRBV19 and TRBJ1-1, with a tentative D call TRBD1 (5 bases). Germline V CDR1 and CDR2: LNHDA, SQIVND (reference sequence). This CDR3 has 14 amino acids. V lost 3 bases and J 4 bases, leaving 12 bases between the germline ends. As DNA, the CDR3 is TGTGCCAGTAGTATCTCCGGGGGTGGCACTGAAGCTTTCTTT. Protein sequence: CASSISGGGTEAFF.

Written as DNA, the CDR3 is TGTGCCAGCAGCTTGGACAGGGAAGGGAACACTGAAGCTTTCTTT. Translating it yields CASSLDREGNTEAFF. The chain links TRBV7-6 to TRBJ1-1; 8 bases match TRBD1. The junction had 4 bases not matched to a gene; V was cut back by 3 bases and J by 1 base. The CDR3 is 15 amino acids. Germline V CDR1 and CDR2: SGHVS, FNYEAQ.

The V gene is TRBV2, the J gene TRBJ1-1, with 7 bases fitting TRBD1. Losses at the gene ends were 8 bases for V and 4 bases for J; bases not matched to a gene: 10. Per germline, CDR1 SNHLY and CDR2 FYNNEI. The CDR3 extends over 14 amino acids. Written as DNA, the CDR3 is TGTGCCAGCGGAAATCAACAGGGGACCACTGAAGCTTTCTTT. It yields the protein CASGNQQGTTEAFF.

The chain has TRBV19 and TRBJ1-1; possible D gene TRBD1, 5 bases. This CDR3 spans 13 amino acids. V dropped 5 bases and J dropped 0 bases, with 7 bases sitting between them. CDR1 is LNHDA and CDR2 is SQIVND in the germline V gene (reference sequence). The CDR3 sequence is CASSQGMNTEAFF. The CDR3, as DNA: TGTGCCAGTAGTCAGGGAATGAACACTGAAGCTTTCTTT.

The V gene is TRBV27, the J gene TRBJ1-3; D gene ambiguous. Germline V CDR1 and CDR2: MNHEY, SMNVEV (reference sequence). The CDR3 extends over 11 amino acids. Trimming pared 10 bases from V and 1 base from J, leaving 5 bases between. The CDR3 loop reads CATLSGNTIYF. Here the CDR3 DNA reads TGTGCCACCTTATCTGGAAACACCATATATTTT.

The sample holds one count of this clone. V gene TRBV7-2 combines with J gene TRBJ2-5; D not resolved. In germline, CDR1 is SGHTA, CDR2 FQGNSA. CDR3 length: 14 residues. The V gene lost 1 base and the J gene lost 5 bases, with 11 bases spanning the gap. DNA of the CDR3: TGTGCCAGCAGCTTAGAGGGCGGAACGGAGACCCAGTACTTC. It translates to CASSLEGGTETQYF.

The chain has TRBV16 and TRBJ1-5, with unresolved D. CDR3 length equals 12 residues. CDR1 is KGHSY and CDR2 is FQNENV in the germline V gene. With 5 bases removed from V and 0 bases from J, the gap between germline ends came to 2 bases. This CDR3 is CASSNSNQPQHF. Written as DNA, the CDR3 is TGTGCCAGCAGCAATAGCAATCAGCCCCAGCATTTT.

The rearrangement links TRBV21-1 to TRBJ1-1. TRBV21-1 is recorded as a pseudogene. The CDR3 extends over 13 amino acids. The CDR3 sequence is CASRGTRNTEAFF. CDR3 sequence (DNA): TGTGCCAGCAGAGGCACAAGGAACACTGAAGCTTTCTTT.

The gene calls are TRBV6-4 and TRBJ2-5; maybe TRBD1 (6 bases). The CDR3 spans 13 residues. Looked up from germline, CDR1 is MRHNA and CDR2 is SNTAGT. The V end lost 3 bases, the J end lost 4 bases, and 9 bases lay between the germline ends. In DNA form, the CDR3 reads TGTGCCAGCAGTGAACAAGGGGGAGAGACCCAGTACTTC. Its translation: CASSEQGGETQYF.

This chain links TRBV27 with TRBJ2-3, with 9 bases identical to TRBD2. CDR1 and CDR2 from the germline V gene are MNHEY and SMNVEV (reference sequence). V dropped 5 bases and J dropped 5; count of bases not matched to a gene: 8. CDR3 length equals 15 residues. The CDR3 region is CASSHLAGALDTQYF. The CDR3 nucleotides read TGTGCCAGCAGTCATTTAGCGGGAGCTCTAGATACGCAGTATTTT.

The chain combines TRBV19 with TRBJ1-1; D uncertain. Germline CDR1 is LNHDA and CDR2 is SQIVND (reference sequence). The CDR3 loop spans 13 amino acids. V was trimmed by 5 bases and J by 5 bases, leaving 12 bases between them. The DNA of the CDR3 is TGTGCCAGTAGTCTCAGAGGTGAGACTGAAGCTTTCTTT. Translated, it gives CASSLRGETEAFF.

This chain joins TRBV5-8 and TRBJ1-5, with 12 bases matching TRBD1. Germline-derived CDR1 and CDR2 are SGHTS and YDEGEE. The CDR3 covers 15 residues. V lost 7 bases, J lost 6 bases, and 8 bases stayed unmatched. CDR3 DNA: TGTGCCAGCTACTCCGGGACAGGGGGCAGTCAGCCCCAGCATTTT. This translates into CASYSGTGGSQPQHF.

The V call is TRBV28, the J call TRBJ1-4; D is uncertain. CDR1 MDHEN and CDR2 SYDVKM come from the germline V gene. V lost 6 bases and J 8 bases, leaving 19 bases between the germline ends. The CDR3 covers 15 residues. CDR3 amino acids: CASRFLTGLKEKLFF. CDR3 nucleotides: TGTGCCAGCAGGTTTCTCACCGGATTGAAAGAAAAACTGTTTTTT.

This rearrangement joins TRBV15 to TRBJ2-1; TRBD1 or TRBD2 may be the D gene (6 bases each). CDR1 is LNHNV, CDR2 YYDKDF, per germline (reference sequence). The CDR3 covers 13 residues. V lost 0 bases and J lost 15, with 15 bases in between. The CDR3 bases are TGTGCCACCAGCAGAGATCCAGGGGAGGAGACGTTCTTC. Its protein is CATSRDPGEETFF.